This T cell receptor (beta chain) was sequenced in a study of blood T cell repertoires in COVID-19. For the study at large: The United States, Italy and Spain supplied acute and convalescent COVID-19 samples. PBMCs, B-cell-depleted T cells, or T cells provided the cDNA or gDNA that made up the material.

This CDR3 region has 13 residues. Germline V CDR1 and CDR2: ENHRY, SYGVKD. Categorization into cohorts depended on clinical history that participants reported. To note about this clone: One end of the junction is discordant with germline, which a read error may explain.

In the source study's methods: Reference gene primer amplification gave nucleated cell count estimates. TCRdb's copy holds only in-frame clones and misses some; the assay was immunoSEQ multiplex PCR. V and J calls and clone size are as listed in that table; D and trimming were resolved from the DNA. Altogether about 310,000 clones are present, 75% to 90% being singletons, with the ten largest covering 1.5% to 2%. The sequenced material came from PBMCs or T cells enriched from blood (not recorded which). This chain connects TRBV10-3 to TRBJ2-4; 13 positions agree with TRBD2. This clonotype was obtained from a woman aged 30 to 39 who had been exposed to COVID-19. CDR3 amino acids: CAISQTSGGPEGF. CDR3 coding DNA: TGTGCCATCTCCCAGACTAGCGGGGGGCCGGAGGGCTTC.